This is a list of T cell receptor beta chains from one sample in a study of cytotoxic CD8 clonotypes in ibrutinib-treated CLL. TCRdb keeps only in-frame clones here, not all; method: immunoSEQ multiplex PCR. The sample consists of 65,000 to 95,000 clones, around 83% of them appearing once. The sample in question was PBMCs, obtained before ibrutinib treatment. Receptors originate from a human donor with chronic lymphocytic leukemia. CDR3s include the opening cysteine and the closing phenylalanine or tryptophan. The order of the fields is V gene, J gene, clone size, CDR3 length, D gene, CDR3 DNA, CDR3 protein. A D gene is named only where the DNA matches it firmly. Part of the rows lack a size; the others show once, few, many or a class for expanded clones.

v_call: TRBV11-3
j_call: TRBJ2-3
clone_size: .
cdr3_length: 14
d_call: .
cdr3_nt: TGTGCCAGCAGCTCCCGACAGCAAACAGATACGCAGTATTTT
cdr3_aa: CASSSRQQTDTQYF

v_call: TRBV5-1
j_call: TRBJ1-4
clone_size: many
cdr3_length: 15
d_call: .
cdr3_nt: TGCGCCAGCAGCTTGGTAGCAGGTATCCCGAAAAAACTGTTTTTT
cdr3_aa: CASSLVAGIPKKLFF

v_call: TRBV27
j_call: TRBJ1-1
clone_size: once
cdr3_length: 14
d_call: .
cdr3_nt: TGTGCCAGCAGTTTTAGTAGGGGAGATGGGGACGCTTTCTTT
cdr3_aa: CASSFSRGDGDAFF

v_call: TRBV11-2
j_call: TRBJ1-1
clone_size: .
cdr3_length: 14
d_call: .
cdr3_nt: TGTGCCAGCAGCCCCCCTCGGCAGGGTAGCGGAGCTTTCTTT
cdr3_aa: CASSPPRQGSGAFF

v_call: TRBV6-5
j_call: TRBJ1-4
clone_size: .
cdr3_length: 16
d_call: .
cdr3_nt: TGTGCCAGCAGTTACTCTGGGACTCGTGGTAATGAAAAACTGTTTTTT
cdr3_aa: CASSYSGTRGNEKLFF

v_call: TRBV19
j_call: TRBJ1-1
clone_size: .
cdr3_length: 11
d_call: .
cdr3_nt: TGTGCCAGTAGCCGAAACACTGAAGCTTTCTTT
cdr3_aa: CASSRNTEAFF

v_call: TRBV6-1
j_call: TRBJ2-5
clone_size: .
cdr3_length: 19
d_call: TRBD2
cdr3_nt: TGTGCCAGCAGTGGGCTGGCGGGAGGGCCCCTCGGGTTTGGAGAGACCCAGTACTTC
cdr3_aa: CASSGLAGGPLGFGETQYF

v_call: TRBV7-8
j_call: TRBJ1-1
clone_size: .
cdr3_length: 15
d_call: TRBD1
cdr3_nt: TGTGCCAGCAGCTTAGGGACAGGGGGCCTCACTGAAGCTTTCTTT
cdr3_aa: CASSLGTGGLTEAFF

v_call: TRBV28
j_call: TRBJ1-2
clone_size: .
cdr3_length: 13
d_call: TRBD1
cdr3_nt: TGTGCCAGCAGGGACAGGGGTGTGGGTGGCTACACCTTC
cdr3_aa: CASRDRGVGGYTF

v_call: TRBV30
j_call: TRBJ2-3
clone_size: .
cdr3_length: 14
d_call: TRBD1
cdr3_nt: TGTGCCTGGAGTTCGCAGGGGGCGGCAGATACGCAGTATTTT
cdr3_aa: CAWSSQGAADTQYF

v_call: TRBV18
j_call: TRBJ2-6
clone_size: .
cdr3_length: 19
d_call: TRBD1
cdr3_nt: TGTGCCAGCTCATCAGACCGGGACAGGGTAGAGGCTGGGGCCAACGTCCTGACTTTC
cdr3_aa: CASSSDRDRVEAGANVLTF

v_call: TRBV10-2
j_call: TRBJ2-5
clone_size: .
cdr3_length: 14
d_call: .
cdr3_nt: TGCGCCAGCAACCCCGGACAGTTCCAAGAGACCCAGTACTTC
cdr3_aa: CASNPGQFQETQYF

v_call: TRBV10-3
j_call: TRBJ1-2
clone_size: .
cdr3_length: 16
d_call: TRBD1
cdr3_nt: TGTGCCATCAGTGAGCTCGGCCAGGGGGCCTCCTATGGCTACACCTTC
cdr3_aa: CAISELGQGASYGYTF

v_call: TRBV2
j_call: TRBJ1-5
clone_size: .
cdr3_length: 14
d_call: .
cdr3_nt: TGTGCCAGCAGTCCCCAGGGTCGGAATCAGCCCCAGCATTTT
cdr3_aa: CASSPQGRNQPQHF

v_call: TRBV5-1
j_call: TRBJ1-5
clone_size: .
cdr3_length: 16
d_call: .
cdr3_nt: TGCGCCAGCAGCCCGGGACACCCAGGGAGCAATCAGCCCCAGCATTTT
cdr3_aa: CASSPGHPGSNQPQHF

v_call: TRBV14
j_call: TRBJ2-5
clone_size: .
cdr3_length: 15
d_call: .
cdr3_nt: TGTGCCAGCAGCCAGCTAGATGCTGGAGGAGAGACCCAGTACTTC
cdr3_aa: CASSQLDAGGETQYF

v_call: TRBV30
j_call: TRBJ1-5
clone_size: .
cdr3_length: 14
d_call: TRBD1
cdr3_nt: TGTGCCTGGAGTGGCACAGGGGTGGGTCAGCCCCAGCATTTT
cdr3_aa: CAWSGTGVGQPQHF

v_call: TRBV28
j_call: TRBJ2-3
clone_size: .
cdr3_length: 13
d_call: .
cdr3_nt: TGTGCCAGCAGACCACCCACGGCAGATACGCAGTATTTT
cdr3_aa: CASRPPTADTQYF

v_call: TRBV4-2
j_call: TRBJ1-1
clone_size: .
cdr3_length: 14
d_call: .
cdr3_nt: TGTGCCAGCAGCCCGGGAGGGCGAGAGACTGAAGCTTTCTTT
cdr3_aa: CASSPGGRETEAFF

v_call: TRBV18
j_call: TRBJ1-2
clone_size: .
cdr3_length: 13
d_call: .
cdr3_nt: TGTGCCAGCTCACCGACAGAGCGACATGGCTACACCTTC
cdr3_aa: CASSPTERHGYTF

v_call: TRBV19
j_call: TRBJ2-1
clone_size: .
cdr3_length: 16
d_call: TRBD2
cdr3_nt: TGTGCCAGTAGTGTTGGGACTAGCGGGAAATACAATGAGCAGTTCTTC
cdr3_aa: CASSVGTSGKYNEQFF

v_call: TRBV4-1
j_call: TRBJ2-7
clone_size: .
cdr3_length: 15
d_call: .
cdr3_nt: TGCGCCAGCAGCAACACAGGGACGATGACCTACGAGCAGTACTTC
cdr3_aa: CASSNTGTMTYEQYF

v_call: TRBV28
j_call: TRBJ1-2
clone_size: .
cdr3_length: 15
d_call: .
cdr3_nt: TGTGCCAGCAGTCCGGTGACAGATATAAACTATGGCTACACCTTC
cdr3_aa: CASSPVTDINYGYTF

v_call: TRBV19
j_call: TRBJ1-4
clone_size: .
cdr3_length: 15
d_call: .
cdr3_nt: TGTGCCAGTAGTATAGACCGACATCTGGGGGAAAAACTGTTTTTT
cdr3_aa: CASSIDRHLGEKLFF

v_call: TRBV7-3
j_call: TRBJ2-3
clone_size: .
cdr3_length: 13
d_call: .
cdr3_nt: TGTGCCAGCAGCTTGCCCTCCTCTCATACGCAGTATTTT
cdr3_aa: CASSLPSSHTQYF

v_call: TRBV7-9
j_call: TRBJ2-5
clone_size: once
cdr3_length: 16
d_call: .
cdr3_nt: TGTGCCAGCAGCAACCGACGGTCCAGGGACCTAGAGACCCAGTACTTC
cdr3_aa: CASSNRRSRDLETQYF

v_call: TRBV10-1
j_call: TRBJ2-7
clone_size: .
cdr3_length: 15
d_call: .
cdr3_nt: TGCGCCAGCAGTGAGGATTTCAGGCGATCCTACGAGCAGTACTTC
cdr3_aa: CASSEDFRRSYEQYF

v_call: TRBV7-2
j_call: TRBJ2-7
clone_size: once
cdr3_length: 13
d_call: .
cdr3_nt: TGTGCCAGCAGCGTGGGACGGAGCTACGAGCAGTACTTC
cdr3_aa: CASSVGRSYEQYF

v_call: TRBV9
j_call: TRBJ2-7
clone_size: .
cdr3_length: 15
d_call: TRBD1
cdr3_nt: TGTGCCAGCAGCGTAGGAGGGGACAGAATTTACGAGCAGTACTTC
cdr3_aa: CASSVGGDRIYEQYF

v_call: TRBV6-1
j_call: TRBJ2-7
clone_size: .
cdr3_length: 15
d_call: .
cdr3_nt: TGTGCCAGCAGTGATTGGGGAGGTGGACCCTACGAGCAGTACTTC
cdr3_aa: CASSDWGGGPYEQYF

v_call: TRBV9
j_call: TRBJ2-7
clone_size: .
cdr3_length: 15
d_call: TRBD2
cdr3_nt: TGTGCCAGCAGCGAAGCGGGAGGAAATTCCTACGAGCAGTACTTC
cdr3_aa: CASSEAGGNSYEQYF

v_call: TRBV7-2
j_call: TRBJ1-4
clone_size: .
cdr3_length: 13
d_call: TRBD1
cdr3_nt: TGTGCCAGCAGCTTAGGTTACAGGGGGACACTGTTTTTT
cdr3_aa: CASSLGYRGTLFF

v_call: TRBV5-1
j_call: TRBJ1-3
clone_size: .
cdr3_length: 16
d_call: TRBD1
cdr3_nt: TGCGCCAGCAGCTTATTAACAGGGGGCTCTGGAAACACCATATATTTT
cdr3_aa: CASSLLTGGSGNTIYF

v_call: TRBV30
j_call: TRBJ1-5
clone_size: medium-sized
cdr3_length: 13
d_call: .
cdr3_nt: TGTGCCTGGAACTTTTATAGCAATCAGCCCCAGCATTTT
cdr3_aa: CAWNFYSNQPQHF

v_call: TRBV30
j_call: TRBJ2-1
clone_size: .
cdr3_length: 12
d_call: .
cdr3_nt: TGTGCCTGGAGTTCAAATGGAGCCGTCTCTCTCTTC
cdr3_aa: CAWSSNGAVSLF

v_call: TRBV4-3
j_call: TRBJ1-2
clone_size: .
cdr3_length: 15
d_call: TRBD1
cdr3_nt: TGCGCCAGCAGCCAGGGGACAGCTAAGAACTATGGCTACACCTTC
cdr3_aa: CASSQGTAKNYGYTF